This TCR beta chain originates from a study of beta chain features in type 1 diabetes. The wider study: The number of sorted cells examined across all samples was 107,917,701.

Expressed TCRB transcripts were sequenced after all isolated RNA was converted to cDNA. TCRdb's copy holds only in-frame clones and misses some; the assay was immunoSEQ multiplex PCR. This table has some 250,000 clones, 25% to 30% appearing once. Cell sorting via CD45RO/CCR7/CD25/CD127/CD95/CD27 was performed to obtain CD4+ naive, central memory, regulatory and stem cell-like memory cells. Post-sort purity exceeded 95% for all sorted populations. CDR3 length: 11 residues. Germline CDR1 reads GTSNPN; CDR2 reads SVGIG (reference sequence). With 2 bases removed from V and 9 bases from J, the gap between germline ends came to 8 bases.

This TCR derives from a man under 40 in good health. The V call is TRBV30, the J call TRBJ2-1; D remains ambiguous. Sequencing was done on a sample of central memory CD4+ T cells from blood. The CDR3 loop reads CAWSSLSEQFF. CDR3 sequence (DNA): TGTGCCTGGAGTTCTCTTAGTGAGCAGTTCTTC. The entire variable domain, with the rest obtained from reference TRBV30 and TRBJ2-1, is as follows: SQTIHQWPATLVQPVGSPLSLECTVEGTSNPNLYWYRQAAGRGLQLLFYSVGIGQISSEVPQNLSASRPQDRQFILSSKKLLLSDSGFYLCAWSSLSEQFFGPGTRLTVL.